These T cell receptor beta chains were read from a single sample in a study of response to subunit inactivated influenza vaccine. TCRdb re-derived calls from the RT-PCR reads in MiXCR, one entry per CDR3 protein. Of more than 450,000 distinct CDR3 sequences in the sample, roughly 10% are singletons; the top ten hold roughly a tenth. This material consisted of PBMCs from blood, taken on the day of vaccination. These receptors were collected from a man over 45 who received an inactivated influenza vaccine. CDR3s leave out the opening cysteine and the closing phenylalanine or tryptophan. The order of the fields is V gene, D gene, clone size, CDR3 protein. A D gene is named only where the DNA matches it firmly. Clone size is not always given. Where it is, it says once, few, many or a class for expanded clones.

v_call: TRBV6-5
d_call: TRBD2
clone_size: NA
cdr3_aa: ASSSLGLAGGFYEQY

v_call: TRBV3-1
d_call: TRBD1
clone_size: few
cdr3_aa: ASSQERTGLYNEQF

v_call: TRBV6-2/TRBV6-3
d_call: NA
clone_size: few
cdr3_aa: ASSYQQGPKDTQY

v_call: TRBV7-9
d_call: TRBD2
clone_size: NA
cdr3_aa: ASSLPGLGSREQY

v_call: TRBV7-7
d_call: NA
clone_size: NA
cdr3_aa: ASSLEFGKQY

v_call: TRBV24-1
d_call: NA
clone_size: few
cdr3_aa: ATSDTLHPSSYNEQF

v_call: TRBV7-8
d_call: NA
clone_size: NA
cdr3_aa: ASSLGSPRNTEAF

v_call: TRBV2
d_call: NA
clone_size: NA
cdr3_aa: ASSEGPLTGKETQY

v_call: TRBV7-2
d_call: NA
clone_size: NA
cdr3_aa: ASSTTPGVNEQF

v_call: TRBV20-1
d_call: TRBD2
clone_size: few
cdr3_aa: SAREPGLAGGRNIQY

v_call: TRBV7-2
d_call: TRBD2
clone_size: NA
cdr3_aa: ASSRGLAGAGSIQY

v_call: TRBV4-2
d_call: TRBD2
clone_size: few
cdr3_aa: ASSQVTGLAGALV

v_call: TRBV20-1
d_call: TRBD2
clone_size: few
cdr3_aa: SASPSGGRRYGELF

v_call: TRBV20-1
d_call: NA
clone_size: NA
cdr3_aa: CASWGGARSYEQY

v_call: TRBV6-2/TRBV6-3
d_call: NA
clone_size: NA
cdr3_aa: ASSYSGGVWNEQF

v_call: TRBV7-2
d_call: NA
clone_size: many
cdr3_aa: ASSNNYEQY

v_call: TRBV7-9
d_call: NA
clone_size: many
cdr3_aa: ASSLDLNTEAF

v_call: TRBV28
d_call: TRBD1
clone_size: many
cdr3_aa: ASSLGTGATEETQY

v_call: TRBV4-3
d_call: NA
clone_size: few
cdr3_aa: ASSQEVTPNYGYT

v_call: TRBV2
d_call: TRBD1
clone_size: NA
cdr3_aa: ASSVRRTGEGYT

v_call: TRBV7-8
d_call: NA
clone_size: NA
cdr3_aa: ASSFGRANEQY

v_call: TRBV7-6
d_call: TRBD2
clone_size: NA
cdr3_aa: ASSLAGTSGAHSYNEQF

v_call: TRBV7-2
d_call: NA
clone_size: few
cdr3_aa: ASGPRGYTQY

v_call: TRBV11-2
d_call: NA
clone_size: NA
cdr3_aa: ASSLVSRGGQTKNIQY

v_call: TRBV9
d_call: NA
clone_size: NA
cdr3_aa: ASSVDGAVGNTIY

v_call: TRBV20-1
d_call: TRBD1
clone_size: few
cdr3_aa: SALGPPDRDTQY

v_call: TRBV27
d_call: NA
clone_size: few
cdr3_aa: ASSLFPGTDTQY

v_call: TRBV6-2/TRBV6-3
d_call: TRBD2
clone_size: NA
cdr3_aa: ASSKGAGVGSYNEQF

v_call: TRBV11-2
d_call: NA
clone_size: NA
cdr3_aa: ASSRQGEQY

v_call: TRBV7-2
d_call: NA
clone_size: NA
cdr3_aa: ASSLDGIVSYEQY

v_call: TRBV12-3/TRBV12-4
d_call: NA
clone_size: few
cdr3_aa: ASSWGAKETQY

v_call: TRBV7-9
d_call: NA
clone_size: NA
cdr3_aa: ASSQTGSTGELF

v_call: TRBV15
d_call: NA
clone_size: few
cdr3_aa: ATSRGRTPAVDTQY

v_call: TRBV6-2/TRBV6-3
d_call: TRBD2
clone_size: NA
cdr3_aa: ASTSIFRRGMTETQY

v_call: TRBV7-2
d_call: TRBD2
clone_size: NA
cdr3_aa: ASSLAARLARYNEQF

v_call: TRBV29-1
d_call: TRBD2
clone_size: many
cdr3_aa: SVGGGRAEGTDTQY

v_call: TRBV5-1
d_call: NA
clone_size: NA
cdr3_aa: ASSLVGTQPQH

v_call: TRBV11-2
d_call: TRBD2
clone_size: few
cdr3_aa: ASSLTPGLAGGETQY

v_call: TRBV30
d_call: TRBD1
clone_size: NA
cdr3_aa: AWNRDRSIDTQY

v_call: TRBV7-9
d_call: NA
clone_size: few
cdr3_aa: ASSPLSHYEQY

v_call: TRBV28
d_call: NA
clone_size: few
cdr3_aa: ASSPKGHTFYEQY

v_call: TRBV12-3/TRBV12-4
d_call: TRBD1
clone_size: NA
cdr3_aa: ASSSLRTGGLWEQY

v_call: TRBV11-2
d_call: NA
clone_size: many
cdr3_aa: ASSLGEGRWTDTQY

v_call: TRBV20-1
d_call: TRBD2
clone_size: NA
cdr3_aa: SADRLAEAYEQY

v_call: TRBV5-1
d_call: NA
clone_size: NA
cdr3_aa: ASSPDHNYGYT

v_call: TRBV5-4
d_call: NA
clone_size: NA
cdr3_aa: ASSLRDTEAF

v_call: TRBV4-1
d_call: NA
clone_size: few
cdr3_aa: ASSQDGARDLSYEQY

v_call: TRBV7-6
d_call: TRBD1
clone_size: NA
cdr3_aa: ASRFTGAYNSPLH

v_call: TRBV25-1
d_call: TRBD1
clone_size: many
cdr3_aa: ASSEDRGGGTEAF

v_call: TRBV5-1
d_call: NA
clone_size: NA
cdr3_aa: ASSAGQPYEQY